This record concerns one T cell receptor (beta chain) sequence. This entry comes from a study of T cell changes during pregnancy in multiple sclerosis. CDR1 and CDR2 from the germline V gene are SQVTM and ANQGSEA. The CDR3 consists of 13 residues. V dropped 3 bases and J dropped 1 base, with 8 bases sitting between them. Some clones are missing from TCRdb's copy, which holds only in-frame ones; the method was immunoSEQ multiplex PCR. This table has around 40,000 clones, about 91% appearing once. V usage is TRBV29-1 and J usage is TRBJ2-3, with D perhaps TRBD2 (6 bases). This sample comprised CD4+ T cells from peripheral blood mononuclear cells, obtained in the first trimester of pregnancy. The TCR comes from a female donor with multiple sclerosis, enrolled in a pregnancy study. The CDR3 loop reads CSVEDYRTDTQYF. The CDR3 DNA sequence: TGCAGCGTTGAGGACTATCGCACAGATACGCAGTATTTT.